The clone carrying this TCR beta chain was recorded only once. Its target is not known. These data belong to a study of cytomegalovirus exposure and HLA in healthy donors. The study's findings and limits: A few CMV-associated chains were confirmed in vitro to be specific for CMV antigens. Cytomegalovirus-associated status was assigned to fewer than 200 TCR beta chains.

The data were produced by immunoSEQ multiplex PCR, yet TCRdb's version contains in-frame clones alone and is incomplete. The repertoire has some 260,000 clones, roughly 90% of them found once; the top ten carry more than 10%. Separate from the approximately 700-subject first cohort was the roughly 130-subject validation cohort, to which the donors belonged. Trimming pared 3 bases from V and 3 bases from J, leaving 3 bases between. Germline V gene data show CDR1 as WNHNN and CDR2 as SYGVQD (reference sequence). There are 12 residues in the CDR3. The rearrangement uses TRBV10-1 and TRBJ2-1, with D hard to call. The source of this sequence is a man between 18 and 29 years old in good health and CMV-seropositive. The sample was PBMCs. This CDR3 reads CASSDSYNEQFF. In nucleotides, the CDR3 is TGCGCCAGCAGTGACAGCTACAATGAGCAGTTCTTC.